This T cell receptor (beta chain) was documented in a study of OX40 agonist ivuxolimab in advanced cancers. Assay used: immunoSEQ multiplex PCR; TCRdb lists only in-frame clones, some missing. The data show 80,000 or so clones, 86% seen once. V was shortened by 0 bases and J by 7 bases, with 10 bases between the two germline ends. This CDR3 comprises 14 residues. Germline loops: CDR1 MNHEY, CDR2 SVGAGI. The chain employs TRBV6-5 and TRBJ1-3; D call uncertain. This specimen consisted of CD4+ or CD8+ T cells sorted from blood, obtained in a trial of the OX40 agonist ivuxolimab. The receptor was isolated from an adult with an advanced solid tumor such as melanoma, head and neck, liver or kidney cancer. The chain's CDR3 is CASSYSTNRNTIYF. The CDR3, as DNA: TGTGCCAGCAGTTACTCAACAAATCGGAACACCATATATTTT.